This entry lists 12 T cell receptor beta chains sequenced from one sample in a study of blood T cell repertoires in COVID-19 (dated by TCRdb to 2018 to 2020). The library was produced with the immunoSEQ multiplex PCR assay. The clones in this table, taken by TCRdb from immuneACCESS, are in-frame only. Not every clone is retained; where verified, under half of the shortfall comes from an unresolved V gene, and the cause of the rest is unknown. For this sample there are around 140,000 clones; around four fifths appear just once. Of the sample, around 4.8% is held by the ten largest clones. Sequences were obtained from peripheral blood. The source is a human donor in a cohort sampled during active COVID-19.

This chain joins TRBV2 and TRBJ2-1, with D possibly being TRBD2 (5 bases). The CDR3 loop spans 16 amino acids. V lost 3 bases to trimming and J lost 2 bases, with 14 bases between them. Germline loops: CDR1 SNHLY, CDR2 FYNNEI. Here the CDR3 DNA reads TGTGCCAGCAGTGACCATAGCGTCTTGACCTACAATGAGCAGTTCTTC. Its translation is CASSDHSVLTYNEQFF.

The chain is built from TRBV7-9 and TRBJ1-4, with TRBD1 as a possible D gene (5 bases). This CDR3 contains 15 residues. Deletions cut 5 bases from V and 7 bases from J, with 17 bases between. CDR1 and CDR2 (germline): SEHNR, FQNEAQ (reference sequence). CDR3 nucleotides: TGTGCCAGCAGCCTACTGGGGGGAGCCCCTGAAAAACTGTTTTTT. It encodes CASSLLGGAPEKLFF. Full variable domain (remainder filled in from reference TRBV7-9 and TRBJ1-4): DTGVSQNPRHKITKRGQNVTFRCDPISEHNRLYWYRQTLGQGPEFLTYFQNEAQLEKSRLLSDRFSAERPKGSFSTLEIQRTEQGDSAMYLCASSLLGGAPEKLFFGSGTQLSVL.

This clone was recorded only once. The chain has TRBV18 and TRBJ1-1, with 8 nucleotides matching TRBD1. The germline V gene encodes CDR1 KGHSH and CDR2 LQKENI. This CDR3 contains 14 residues. V lost 5 bases, J lost 4 bases, and 6 bases stayed unmatched. This CDR3 is CASSDTTGATEAFF. The CDR3 bases are TGTGCCAGCTCAGATACGACAGGGGCCACTGAAGCTTTCTTT.

DNA of the CDR3: TGTGCCAGCAGTACCCCTCTTAGAGATTCCTACGAGCAGTACTTC. Its protein product is CASSTPLRDSYEQYF. The J gene is TRBJ2-7, the V gene TRBV6-5; D uncertain. The germline V gene has CDR1 MNHEY and CDR2 SVGAGI. The V end lost 5 bases, the J end lost 1 base, and 15 bases lay between the germline ends. The CDR3 covers 15 residues.

The sample holds a few counts of this clone. V and J are TRBV5-1 and TRBJ1-2; D is uncertain. Looked up from germline, CDR1 is SGHRS and CDR2 is YFSETQ. Trimming took 2 bases from V and 5 from J, leaving 19 bases between them. The CDR3 runs to 16 residues. This chain's CDR3 is CASSLSLGQLQYGYTF. The CDR3, as DNA: TGCGCCAGCAGCTTATCACTCGGTCAGCTACAGTATGGCTACACCTTC.

The gene calls are TRBV5-1 and TRBJ2-5, with 11 bases fitting TRBD2. Germline CDR1 reads SGHRS; CDR2 reads YFSETQ. The CDR3 length is 15 residues. The V and J ends lost 4 bases and 4 bases, in that order; junction bases with no gene match: 6. The CDR3 region has the DNA TGCGCCAGCAGCCGCTCCGGGACTAGCGGAGAGACCCAGTACTTC. Translated, it gives CASSRSGTSGETQYF.

The chain employs TRBV28 and TRBJ1-1; a weak D match, TRBD1 (6 bases). Trimming stripped 4 bases from V and 10 bases from J, with 13 bases between. The CDR3 runs 12 residues. Germline V gene data show CDR1 as MDHEN and CDR2 as SYDVKM. The CDR3: CASSSWTVTAFF. In DNA form, the CDR3 reads TGTGCCAGCAGTTCGTGGACAGTAACAGCTTTCTTT.

The chain links TRBV9 to TRBJ2-2; D is unresolved. Trimming stripped 2 bases from V and 7 bases from J, with 12 bases between. The CDR3 covers 14 residues. Germline lookup yields CDR1 SGDLS and CDR2 YYNGEE. CDR3 sequence: CASSVAPSGGELFF. For the CDR3, the DNA is TGTGCCAGCAGCGTGGCACCCAGTGGCGGGGAGCTGTTTTTT.

The CDR3 DNA follows: TGTGCCAGTAGTATCTCTGACAATTCCTACGAGCAGTACTTC. Translation gives CASSISDNSYEQYF. The chain employs TRBV19 and TRBJ2-7; D ambiguous. The germline V gene encodes CDR1 LNHDA and CDR2 SQIVND (reference sequence). The V end was cut by 3 bases, the J end by 1 base, with 10 bases between. The length of the CDR3 is 14 residues. The entire variable domain, with the rest obtained from reference TRBV19 and TRBJ2-7, is as follows: DGGITQSPKYLFRKEGQNVTLSCEQNLNHDAMYWYRQDPGQGLRLIYYSQIVNDFQKGDIAEGYSVSREKKESFPLTVTSAQKNPTAFYLCASSISDNSYEQYFGPGTRLTVT.

The gene calls are TRBV5-4 and TRBJ2-3; 14 positions agree with TRBD2. There are 16 residues in the CDR3. Germline V gene data show CDR1 as SGHNT and CDR2 as YYREEE (reference sequence). With 4 bases clipped from V and 5 bases from J, the junction kept 6 bases outside the gene matches. CDR3 residues: CASSPGLAGELDTQYF. The CDR3 DNA follows: TGTGCCAGCAGCCCGGGACTAGCGGGAGAATTAGATACGCAGTATTTT. The entire variable domain, with the rest obtained from reference TRBV5-4 and TRBJ2-3, is as follows: ETGVTQSPTHLIKTRGQQVTLRCSSQSGHNTVSWYQQALGQGPQFIFQYYREEENGRGNFPPRFSGLQFPNYSSELNVNALELDDSALYLCASSPGLAGELDTQYFGPGTRLTVL.

The chain uses TRBV7-9 and TRBJ2-1; TRBD2 matches at 14 bases. V lost 8 bases, J lost 10 bases, and 10 bases stayed unmatched. Germline CDR1 and CDR2: SEHNR and FQNEAQ (reference sequence). CDR3 size: 15 residues. The CDR3 loop reads CASLPGLAGVWEQFF. The CDR3 region has the DNA TGTGCCAGCCTCCCGGGACTAGCGGGGGTTTGGGAGCAGTTCTTC.

The chain recombines TRBV7-9 with TRBJ1-3, with 7 bases that match TRBD1. Trimming at V came to 5 bases and at J to 2 bases, leaving 3 bases not matched to a gene. The CDR3 covers 14 residues. Germline CDR1 SEHNR, CDR2 FQNEAQ (reference sequence). CDR3 in DNA: TGTGCCAGCAGCCCGACAGGGACTGGAAACACCATATATTTT. Residues: CASSPTGTGNTIYF.